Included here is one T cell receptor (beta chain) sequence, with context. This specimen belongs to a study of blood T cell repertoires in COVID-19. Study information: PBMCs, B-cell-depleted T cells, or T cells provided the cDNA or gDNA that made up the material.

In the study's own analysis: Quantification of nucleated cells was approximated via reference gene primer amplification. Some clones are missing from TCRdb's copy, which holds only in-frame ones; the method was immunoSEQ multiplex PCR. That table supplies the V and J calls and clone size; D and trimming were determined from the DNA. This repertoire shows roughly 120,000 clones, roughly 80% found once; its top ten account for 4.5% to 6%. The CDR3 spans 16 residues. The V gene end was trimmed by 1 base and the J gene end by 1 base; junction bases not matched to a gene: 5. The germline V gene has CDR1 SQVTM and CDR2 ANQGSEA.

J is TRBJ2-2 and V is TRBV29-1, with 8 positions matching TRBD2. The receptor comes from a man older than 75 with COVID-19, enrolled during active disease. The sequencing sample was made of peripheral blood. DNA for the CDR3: TGCAGCGTTGAAGGGCTAGCGGGCTTGAACACCGGGGAGCTGTTTTTT. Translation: CSVEGLAGLNTGELFF.